The T cell receptor (beta chain) under discussion was sequenced for a study of cytomegalovirus exposure and HLA in healthy donors. The study's findings and limits: An analysis that came later showed most CMV-associated TCR beta chains appearing HLA-restricted. When a later analysis was performed, an Asian-associated ancestry cluster reportedly had fewer N-insertions than the approximately 600-donor mean.

PCR involved 60 Vbeta and 13 Jbeta primers. Sequencing was performed with immunoSEQ multiplex PCR; in TCRdb, only in-frame clones are kept and a portion is missing. The data show about 190,000 clones, more than 75% seen once. The CDR3 has 11 amino acids. Germline CDR1 reads DFQATT; CDR2 reads SNEGSKA (reference sequence). The V gene lost 5 bases and the J gene lost 4 bases, with 9 bases spanning the gap. In regard to this clone: No antigen is known for it.

The specimen was PBMCs. The genes are TRBV20-1 and TRBJ2-7; tentative D call: TRBD1 (6 bases). The source of this sequence is a woman under 30 in good health and CMV-seronegative. Here the CDR3 DNA reads TGCAGTGCTCCCACAGGGTACGAGCAGTACTTC. It specifies CSAPTGYEQYF.